These 14 T cell receptor beta chains share one sample of origin, sequenced in a study of cytomegalovirus exposure and HLA in healthy donors. The PCR employed 60 Vbeta primers together with 13 Jbeta primers. Repertoires were generated with immunoSEQ multiplex PCR, while TCRdb's copy carries only in-frame clones and drops some. The table lists roughly 200,000 clones, around 80% of them singletons. What was sequenced was PBMCs. Receptors were obtained from a man aged 35 to 55 in good health and CMV-seronegative.

J is TRBJ1-2 and V is TRBV6-5; a weak D match, TRBD1 (6 bases). CDR1 is MNHEY and CDR2 is SVGAGI in the germline V gene. CDR3 length equals 15 residues. Trimming took 2 bases from V and 3 from J, leaving 13 bases between them. In nucleotides, the CDR3 is TGTGCCAGCAGTTACGCCTCAAGACAGGACTATGGCTACACCTTC. Protein sequence: CASSYASRQDYGYTF.

V and J are TRBV10-1 and TRBJ2-1, with D perhaps matching TRBD2 (5 bases). The V gene's germline CDR1 is WNHNN and CDR2 SYGVQD (reference sequence). The CDR3 is 13 amino acids. The V end was cut by 4 bases, the J end by 10 bases, with 14 bases between. CDR3 nucleotide sequence: TGCGCCAGCAGTGGCCCGGCACGGGAAGAGCAGTTCTTC. Translation gives CASSGPAREEQFF.

The CDR3 here is CASSVGWAGELFF. CDR3 sequence (DNA): TGTGCCAGCAGCGTCGGGTGGGCCGGGGAGCTGTTTTTT. The gene calls are TRBV7-2 and TRBJ2-2, with D uncertain. Germline assignment: CDR1 SGHTA and CDR2 FQGNSA. The CDR3 runs 13 residues. V lost 5 bases to trimming and J lost 6 bases, with 10 bases between them.

The chain joins TRBV5-1 to TRBJ2-2, with 10 bases lining up with TRBD1. Germline assignment: CDR1 SGHRS and CDR2 YFSETQ. CDR3 size: 15 residues. With V trimmed by 3 bases and J by 5 bases, 4 bases remained unmatched. In nucleotides, the CDR3 is TGCGCCAGCAGCTCGGGGACAGGGGAAACCGGGGAGCTGTTTTTT. Amino acid sequence: CASSSGTGETGELFF.

The J gene is TRBJ1-5, the V gene TRBV15; 7 bases fit TRBD1. The CDR3 totals 16 residues. Germline V CDR1 and CDR2: LNHNV, YYDKDF (reference sequence). V lost 0 bases and J lost 2; bases outside the gene matches: 4. The CDR3 coding sequence is TGTGCCACCAGCAGAGATAAGGGGGCGGGCAATCAGCCCCAGCATTTT. It codes for CATSRDKGAGNQPQHF.

This chain's CDR3 is CASSLSGTKIEKLFF. The CDR3 DNA follows: TGTGCCAGCAGCCTCTCCGGGACAAAGATTGAAAAACTGTTTTTT. The chain recombines TRBV7-8 with TRBJ1-4, with D perhaps TRBD1 (6 bases). The germline gives CDR1 SGHVS, CDR2 FQNEAQ. V was clipped by 5 bases and J by 7 bases, with 17 bases between them. The CDR3 has 15 amino acids.

The chain links TRBV18 to TRBJ2-5; D is undetermined. CDR1 and CDR2 from the germline V gene are KGHSH and LQKENI. The CDR3 is made up of 17 amino acids. Trimming pared 2 bases from V and 2 bases from J, leaving 18 bases between. The CDR3 loop reads CASSPETFAVTQETQYF. The DNA of the CDR3 is TGTGCCAGCTCACCAGAAACTTTTGCGGTTACACAAGAGACCCAGTACTTC. The full variable domain, in which reference TRBV18 and TRBJ2-5 provide the parts outside the CDR3, is NAGVMQNPRHLVRRRGQEARLRCSPMKGHSHVYWYRQLPEEGLKFMVYLQKENIIDESGMPKERFSAEFPKEGPSILRIQQVVRGDSAAYFCASSPETFAVTQETQYFGPGTRLLVL.

The chain joins TRBV30 to TRBJ2-3; D remains unclear. V shed 5 bases and J shed 1 base, with 13 bases lying between them. Germline V gene lookup returns CDR1 GTSNPN and CDR2 SVGIG (reference sequence). The CDR3 consists of 14 residues. CDR3 protein: CAWQSASGTDTQYF. In DNA form, the CDR3 reads TGTGCCTGGCAATCCGCGTCGGGCACAGATACGCAGTATTTT. The variable domain in full, completed from reference TRBV30 and TRBJ2-3, reads SQTIHQWPATLVQPVGSPLSLECTVEGTSNPNLYWYRQAAGRGLQLLFYSVGIGQISSEVPQNLSASRPQDRQFILSSKKLLLSDSGFYLCAWQSASGTDTQYFGPGTRLTVL.

This chain connects TRBV6-5 to TRBJ1-2, with a weak D call TRBD1 (6 bases). CDR1 is MNHEY, CDR2 SVGAGI, per germline. V dropped 5 bases and J dropped 3 bases, with 7 bases sitting between them. This CDR3 is 12 amino acids long. CDR3 coding DNA: TGTGCCAGCAGTCGGACAGACTATGGCTACACCTTC. Its translation is CASSRTDYGYTF.

CDR3 sequence reads: CSVETSGQETQYF. CDR3 DNA sequence: TGCAGCGTTGAGACTAGCGGACAAGAGACCCAGTACTTC. The V call is TRBV29-1, the J call TRBJ2-5; 9 bases are a match to TRBD2. The CDR3 runs 13 residues. J lost 2 bases, V lost 3 bases, and 1 base had no gene match. CDR1 and CDR2 from the germline V gene are SQVTM and ANQGSEA.

This clone has just a few counts. The J gene is TRBJ2-3, the V gene TRBV6-6, with TRBD2 matching over 9 bases. This CDR3 is 16 amino acids long. V lost 0 bases and J lost 5; bases outside the gene matches: 6. Germline V gives CDR1 MNHNY, CDR2 SVGAGI (reference sequence). CDR3 nucleotide sequence: TGTGCCAGCAGTTACTCGAGAGCGGGAGGAGTAGATACGCAGTATTTT. It is translated as CASSYSRAGGVDTQYF.

This clone was picked up many times. Other DNA sequences in this specimen translate into the identical CDR3. The chain has TRBV19 and TRBJ2-5, with D possibly TRBD1 on 5 matching bases. V was shortened by 6 bases and J by 5 bases, with 10 bases between the two germline ends. The CDR3 extends over 12 amino acids. Germline CDR1 reads LNHDA; CDR2 reads SQIVND (reference sequence). The CDR3: CASRQAGETQYF. The CDR3, as DNA: TGTGCCAGTAGACAGGCAGGGGAGACCCAGTACTTC.

This chain connects TRBV7-8 to TRBJ2-2; 7 bases align to TRBD1. V was clipped by 4 bases and J by 1 base; unmatched bases: 6. Germline V gives CDR1 SGHVS, CDR2 FQNEAQ. The CDR3 contains 16 residues. DNA of the CDR3: TGTGCCAGCAGCTCGTACAGGGGCTTGAACACCGGGGAGCTGTTTTTT. Its protein product is CASSSYRGLNTGELFF.

The DNA for the CDR3 is TGTGCCAGCAGTTACTCATGGACAGGTTCGGAGCAGTACTTC. Protein sequence: CASSYSWTGSEQYF. This sequence joins TRBV6-6 and TRBJ2-7, with TRBD1 identical over 7 bases. With V trimmed by 0 bases and J by 7 bases, 6 bases remained unmatched. Germline CDR1 and CDR2: MNHNY and SVGAGI (reference sequence). The CDR3 has 14 residues.